Below are 18 T cell receptor beta chains sequenced from a single sample in a study of T-cell reconstitution after alpha-beta-depleted transplantation in children. A library of TCRbeta sequences, prepared with unique molecular identifiers, was generated. TCRdb passed the PCR reads through MiXCR, listing each CDR3 protein once. In the table there are 500,000 or so distinct CDR3 sequences, approximately 10% of which are singletons. Material: PBMCs, mostly from graft donor cells, obtained 180 days after TCRalphabeta/CD19-depleted stem cell transplant. Every receptor here comes from a female patient aged 2-15 years who had a stem cell transplant for aplastic anemia, so the T cells may come from the graft donor.

This clonotype came up a few times. This sequence joins TRBV5-6 and TRBJ1-1; no firm D call. The V gene lost 0 bases and the J gene lost 6 bases, with 6 bases spanning the gap. This CDR3 has 12 amino acids. CDR1 and CDR2 from the germline V gene are SGHDT and YYEEEE. Written as DNA, the CDR3 is TGTGCCAGCAGCTTGGGGTCGCCTGAAGCTTTCTTT. Protein product: CASSLGSPEAFF.

This clonotype was observed many times. V gene TRBV6-2 or TRBV6-3 combines with J gene TRBJ2-1, with 10 positions matching TRBD2. The CDR3 is 17 residues long. Germline trimming cut 2 bases from V and 3 bases from J; bases unmatched to any gene: 7. CDR1 is MNHEY and CDR2 is SVGEGT in the germline V gene. CDR3 residues: CASSYEVAGGGYNEQFF. The CDR3 nucleotides are TGTGCCAGCAGTTACGAGGTAGCGGGAGGTGGCTACAATGAGCAGTTCTTC.

The chain has TRBV20-1 and TRBJ1-1; the D gene is possibly TRBD1 (6 bases). Germline-derived CDR1 and CDR2 are DFQATT and SNEGSKA (reference sequence). V was clipped by 1 base and J by 1 base, with 19 bases between them. CDR3 length: 17 residues. DNA of the CDR3: TGCAGTGCTAGAGCTCCGTCCCCAGGACAGTGGAACACTGAAGCTTTCTTT. Amino acids: CSARAPSPGQWNTEAFF.

This chain connects TRBV7-2 to TRBJ2-5; 8 bases line up with TRBD2. This CDR3 is built from 15 residues. Germline V gene lookup returns CDR1 SGHTA and CDR2 FQGNSA. The J segment lost 5 bases and the V segment lost 5 bases, leaving 10 bases of the junction unmatched. CDR3 coding DNA: TGTGCCAGCAGCCCTACAGCGGGAGTAGGTGAGACCCAGTACTTC. This codes for CASSPTAGVGETQYF.

This chain connects TRBV4-2 to TRBJ2-1; a possible D gene is TRBD2 (7 bases). Trimming removed 0 bases from V and 15 bases from J, with 15 bases in between. Looked up from germline, CDR1 is LGHNA and CDR2 is YNFKEQ. This CDR3 is 13 amino acids long. The CDR3 DNA reads as TGTGCCAGCAGCCAAGATAGGGGGGGGTTAAGGTTCTTC. It encodes CASSQDRGGLRFF.

This clonotype was counted a few times. Written as DNA, the CDR3 is TGTGCCAGCAGTTGGTCTAGCGGGAGGAGTTACGAGCAGTACGTC. As protein: CASSWSSGRSYEQYV. The chain employs TRBV6-2 or TRBV6-3 and TRBJ2-7; 11 bases are shared with TRBD2. CDR1 and CDR2 (germline): MNHEY, SVGEGT. Trimming took 4 bases from V and 4 from J; bases not matched to a gene: 6. The CDR3 covers 15 residues.

This clonotype came up a few times. The chain recombines TRBV20-1 with TRBJ1-5; 7 positions match TRBD1. The CDR3 spans 15 residues. CDR1 is DFQATT, CDR2 SNEGSKA, per germline (reference sequence). Trimming removed 3 bases from V and 9 bases from J; junction bases left unmatched: 14. CDR3 sequence reads: CSARSDREHRGPQHF. The CDR3 coding sequence is TGCAGTGCTAGGTCAGACAGGGAGCATCGGGGGCCCCAGCATTTT.

This clonotype was picked up a small number of times. The chain combines TRBV7-8 with TRBJ2-3; no clear D gene. The CDR3 is 16 residues long. V was pared by 1 base and J by 2 bases, with 13 bases between. The germline V gene has CDR1 SGHVS and CDR2 FQNEAQ. CDR3 DNA: TGTGCCAGCAGCTTAGAGACTCTCTACCCCACAGATACGCAGTATTTT. Amino acids: CASSLETLYPTDTQYF.

The sample holds a few counts of this clonotype. The rearrangement joins TRBV7-9 to TRBJ1-5; the match to TRBD1 covers 7 bases. Germline assignment: CDR1 SEHNR and CDR2 FQNEAQ (reference sequence). Trimming cost V 0 bases and J 1 base; bases outside gene matches: 6. This CDR3 spans 17 amino acids. The CDR3 DNA follows: TGTGCCAGCAGCTTAGCGGTCCTGGGACAGAGCAATCAGCCCCAGCATTTT. Translating it yields CASSLAVLGQSNQPQHF.

This clonotype has just a few counts. Mismatch with germline at one junction end may stem from a read error. The chain recombines TRBV30 with TRBJ2-1, with D hard to call. The germline V gene has CDR1 GTSNPN and CDR2 SVGIG (reference sequence). This CDR3 comprises 13 residues. This CDR3 is CAWSANYYDEQFF. CDR3 DNA sequence: TGTGCCTGGAGCGCCAACTACTACGATGAGCAGTTCTTC.

This clonotype has a count of ten or more. V usage is TRBV7-9 and J usage is TRBJ2-3; 9 bases map to TRBD2. The CDR3 contains 17 residues. Germline CDR1 and CDR2: SEHNR and FQNEAQ (reference sequence). Germline trimming cut 4 bases from V and 1 base from J; bases unmatched to any gene: 9. DNA of the CDR3: TGTGCCAGCAGCTCGGGACTAGCCAACACACGCACAGATACGCAGTATTTT. The encoded protein is CASSSGLANTRTDTQYF.

The gene calls are TRBV7-9 and TRBJ2-6; a possible D gene is TRBD2 (6 bases). The CDR3 consists of 16 residues. The germline V and J ends were trimmed by 4 bases and 1 base, with 11 bases remaining between them. Germline V gene sequence: CDR1 SEHNR, CDR2 FQNEAQ (reference sequence). The CDR3 reads CASSYGGGSGANVLTF. Here the CDR3 DNA reads TGTGCCAGCAGCTACGGGGGAGGATCTGGGGCCAACGTCCTGACTTTC.

The V call is TRBV5-1, the J call TRBJ2-7, with D maybe TRBD1 (6 bases). V dropped 1 base and J dropped 7 bases, with 12 bases sitting between them. This CDR3 has 13 amino acids. Germline V gene data show CDR1 as SGHRS and CDR2 as YFSETQ. The CDR3 DNA reads TGCGCCAGCAGCTTGCCAGGGGAGATGGAGCAGTACTTC. This gives the protein CASSLPGEMEQYF.

The rearrangement joins TRBV11-2 to TRBJ2-3, with 16 bases matching TRBD2. Germline V gene data show CDR1 as SGHAT and CDR2 as FQNNGV. The CDR3 is 18 residues long. Unmatched junction bases numbered 9, after V lost 5 bases and J lost 4 bases. The CDR3 bases are TGTGCCAGCAGCCCACCGGGACTAGCGGGAGGGATGGCAGATACGCAGTATTTT. Protein product: CASSPPGLAGGMADTQYF.

This clonotype has only a few counts. The rearrangement links TRBV12-3 or TRBV12-4 to TRBJ2-7; maybe TRBD2 (5 bases). With 3 bases removed from V and 0 bases from J, the gap between germline ends came to 12 bases. This CDR3 is 15 amino acids long. In nucleotides, the CDR3 is TGTGCCAGCAGTTTCGTACTAGAGGCCTCCTACGAGCAGTACTTC. Translating gives CASSFVLEASYEQYF.

In this sample, this clonotype turned up a few times. The chain links TRBV7-2 to TRBJ2-1, with 11 bases identical to TRBD2. J gave up 8 bases and V 3 bases, and 6 bases lay outside the gene matches. Germline values: CDR1 SGHTA, CDR2 FQGNSA. The CDR3 contains 15 residues. CDR3 nucleotide sequence: TGTGCCAGCAGCTTTAGTTATAGCGGGAGGGATGAGCAGTTCTTC. Amino acid sequence: CASSFSYSGRDEQFF.

This clonotype has a handful of counts. The gene calls are TRBV12-3 or TRBV12-4 and TRBJ2-1, with D possibly matching TRBD2 (7 bases). This CDR3 is built from 16 residues. V was trimmed by 5 bases and J by 7 bases, leaving 21 bases between them. CDR3 in amino acids: CASSPRGRGVQNEQFF. CDR3 in DNA: TGTGCCAGCAGTCCCCGAGGGAGGGGGGTTCAAAATGAGCAGTTCTTC.

There are a few counts of this clonotype. The chain links TRBV15 to TRBJ1-2; D gene uncertain. Germline lookup yields CDR1 LNHNV and CDR2 YYDKDF (reference sequence). This CDR3 region has 15 residues. The germline V and J ends were trimmed by 0 bases and 4 bases, with 12 bases remaining between them. The CDR3 nucleotides are TGTGCCACCAGCAGAGATGGAATGTTTGGCTATGGCTACACCTTC. Translating gives CATSRDGMFGYGYTF.